Each of the 20 T cell receptor beta chains below was sequenced from the same sample in a study of cytotoxic CD8 clonotypes in ibrutinib-treated CLL. Repertoires were generated with immunoSEQ multiplex PCR, while TCRdb's copy carries only in-frame clones and drops some. The table has fewer than 200,000 clones, about 84% seen once. Sequenced here: PBMCs, sampled after 24 months of ibrutinib treatment. The receptors here all came from a human donor with chronic lymphocytic leukemia.

The chain carries TRBV15 and TRBJ2-1, with D possibly matching TRBD2 (6 bases). Trimming cost V 5 bases and J 7 bases, with 15 bases left between them. CDR3 size: 14 residues. Germline values: CDR1 LNHNV, CDR2 YYDKDF (reference sequence). CDR3 protein: CATSARGGGNEQFF. In nucleotides, the CDR3 is TGTGCCACCAGCGCTCGGGGTGGGGGGAATGAGCAGTTCTTC.

This clone was seen only a few times. The chain employs TRBV5-1 and TRBJ1-3; D not resolved. Germline V gene data show CDR1 as SGHRS and CDR2 as YFSETQ. The CDR3 is 12 residues long. V dropped 3 bases and J dropped 0 bases, with 1 base sitting between them. The CDR3: CASSYSGNTIYF. The CDR3 DNA is TGCGCCAGCAGCTACTCTGGAAACACCATATATTTT.

The chain joins TRBV28 to TRBJ1-5, with D unclear. Germline loops: CDR1 MDHEN, CDR2 SYDVKM. The CDR3 length is 16 residues. The ends were cut back, 7 bases at V and 1 base at J, with 17 bases in the middle. The CDR3: CASKTATLWSNQPQHF. CDR3 coding DNA: TGTGCCAGCAAAACGGCGACGCTGTGGAGCAATCAGCCCCAGCATTTT.

The chain joins TRBV4-3 to TRBJ2-1, with a possible D match to TRBD2 (5 bases). The germline gives CDR1 LGHNA, CDR2 YSLEER. CDR3 length: 14 residues. Trimming took off 4 bases at V and 10 bases at J, with 17 bases between the two ends. Here the CDR3 DNA reads TGCGCCAGCAGCCTTGGACTGCCCCTAGGGGAGCAGTTCTTC. This translates into CASSLGLPLGEQFF.

The chain recombines TRBV7-2 with TRBJ2-7; no clear D. Germline-derived CDR1 and CDR2 are SGHTA and FQGNSA. The V and J ends lost 1 base and 1 base respectively, with 5 bases between them. This CDR3 spans 13 amino acids. The CDR3 sequence: CASSLDGSYEQYF. Here the CDR3 DNA reads TGTGCCAGCAGCTTAGATGGGTCCTACGAGCAGTACTTC.

V gene TRBV6-4 combines with J gene TRBJ1-5; TRBD1 matches 7 bases. The junction had 9 bases not matched to a gene; V was cut back by 5 bases and J by 2 bases. Looked up from germline, CDR1 is MRHNA and CDR2 is SNTAGT. This CDR3 has 16 residues. CDR3 protein: CASSFPGGVGNQPQHF. In DNA form, the CDR3 reads TGTGCCAGCAGTTTTCCAGGGGGGGTTGGCAATCAGCCCCAGCATTTT.

CDR3: CAIRLAGGETQYF. CDR3 DNA sequence: TGTGCCATCAGACTAGCGGGAGGGGAGACCCAGTACTTC. The chain is built from TRBV10-3 and TRBJ2-5, with 13 bases that match TRBD2. The germline V gene has CDR1 ENHRY and CDR2 SYGVKD. The trim removed 6 bases at V and 5 bases at J, leaving 0 bases unmatched. This CDR3 comprises 13 residues.

The chain has TRBV28 and TRBJ1-2; D is perhaps TRBD1 (5 bases). CDR3 length equals 15 residues. The V gene's germline CDR1 is MDHEN and CDR2 SYDVKM. Deletions cut 1 base from V and 0 bases from J, with 9 bases between. The CDR3 DNA reads TGTGCCAGCAGTTTATACTCAGGGTCTAACTATGGCTACACCTTC. It is translated as CASSLYSGSNYGYTF.

The V gene is TRBV28, the J gene TRBJ2-7; TRBD2 matches at 7 bases. In germline, CDR1 is MDHEN, CDR2 SYDVKM. The CDR3 runs to 14 residues. Unmatched junction bases numbered 7, after V lost 6 bases and J lost 2 bases. In DNA, the CDR3 is TGTGCCAGCAGGTCCGGGACTACCCCCTACGAGCAGTACTTC. This gives the protein CASRSGTTPYEQYF.

The rearrangement joins TRBV5-1 to TRBJ2-7; tentative D call: TRBD2 (6 bases). CDR3 length: 13 residues. Germline-derived CDR1 and CDR2 are SGHRS and YFSETQ. V was clipped by 7 bases and J by 2 bases, with 13 bases between them. The DNA for the CDR3 is TGCGCCAGCCGTCTATTAGCGGCCTACGAGCAGTACTTC. This codes for CASRLLAAYEQYF.

This rearrangement joins TRBV11-2 to TRBJ1-1, with 11 bases that match TRBD1. The germline V gene has CDR1 SGHAT and CDR2 FQNNGV. V gave up 3 bases and J gave up 1 base; unmatched junction bases: 10. The CDR3 runs 18 residues. CDR3 in DNA: TGTGCCAGCAGCTTGATCTTGGACAGGGGGCTCCCGAACACTGAAGCTTTCTTT. Protein: CASSLILDRGLPNTEAFF.

The rearrangement links TRBV28 to TRBJ1-1; 7 bases are a match to TRBD1. The CDR3 is 16 residues long. The ends lost 4 bases at V and 0 bases at J; junction bases unmatched: 8. Per the germline V gene, CDR1 is MDHEN and CDR2 is SYDVKM. The CDR3 protein is CASSSQGSGMNTEAFF. The CDR3 DNA reads TGTGCCAGCAGTTCACAGGGGAGTGGGATGAACACTGAAGCTTTCTTT.

The chain joins TRBV5-1 to TRBJ2-5; 8 bases are shared with TRBD1. The length of the CDR3 is 15 residues. From germline, CDR1 is SGHRS and CDR2 YFSETQ. Trimming took 3 bases from V and 5 from J; bases not matched to a gene: 9. This CDR3 is CASSSFGQGQETQYF. The CDR3 DNA reads as TGCGCCAGCAGCTCCTTCGGACAGGGACAGGAGACCCAGTACTTC.

This chain links TRBV9 with TRBJ2-7; 9 nucleotides agree with TRBD2. Germline CDR1 SGDLS, CDR2 YYNGEE. J lost 1 base, V lost 4 bases, and 3 bases had no gene match. The CDR3 covers 14 residues. The CDR3 bases are TGTGCCAGCAGCAGGGCGGGGGGGTCCTACGAGCAGTACTTC. Its translation: CASSRAGGSYEQYF.

The gene calls are TRBV30 and TRBJ1-1, with 9 nucleotides matching TRBD1. CDR3 length: 12 residues. Germline lookup yields CDR1 GTSNPN and CDR2 SVGIG (reference sequence). Losses at the gene ends were 8 bases for V and 8 bases for J; bases not matched to a gene: 9. The CDR3 coding sequence is TGTGCCCAGGTAACAGGGGGCTGGGAAGCTTTCTTT. It encodes CAQVTGGWEAFF.

The rearrangement joins TRBV19 to TRBJ2-7, with D possibly matching TRBD2 (5 bases). V was clipped by 7 bases and J by 7 bases, with 17 bases between them. The germline V gene encodes CDR1 LNHDA and CDR2 SQIVND (reference sequence). The CDR3 is made up of 13 amino acids. Written as DNA, the CDR3 is TGTGCCAGTACCTTGGACGGTTCGGGGGAGCAGTACTTC. It encodes CASTLDGSGEQYF.

The chain employs TRBV4-3 and TRBJ1-4, with TRBD1 matching over 8 bases. The CDR3 has 17 amino acids. Germline CDR1 is LGHNA and CDR2 is YSLEER. Unmatched junction bases numbered 8, after V lost 3 bases and J lost 2 bases. The CDR3: CASSHDRGLATNEKLFF. The CDR3 nucleotides read TGCGCCAGCAGCCACGACAGGGGTCTGGCGACTAATGAAAAACTGTTTTTT.

The genes are TRBV5-4 and TRBJ2-1; 10 bases are a match to TRBD2. V trimming: 6 bases; J trimming: 5 bases; junction bases outside the gene matches: 11. Germline-derived CDR1 and CDR2 are SGHNT and YYREEE (reference sequence). This CDR3 is built from 16 residues. This CDR3 is CASTETGTSADNEQFF. The CDR3 region has the DNA TGTGCCAGCACCGAAACCGGGACTAGCGCCGACAATGAGCAGTTCTTC.

The chain is built from TRBV4-2 and TRBJ2-1, with 13 bases aligning to TRBD2. Trimming at V came to 4 bases and at J to 6 bases, leaving 6 bases not matched to a gene. The V gene's germline CDR1 is LGHNA and CDR2 YNFKEQ. The CDR3 covers 16 residues. CDR3 in DNA: TGTGCCAGCAGCCTTACCGGGACTAGCGGGATCAATGAGCAGTTCTTC. It is translated as CASSLTGTSGINEQFF.

The V call is TRBV30, the J call TRBJ2-1; 7 nucleotides match TRBD2. Per the germline V gene, CDR1 is GTSNPN and CDR2 is SVGIG (reference sequence). The length of the CDR3 is 14 residues. J gave up 3 bases and V 1 base, and 3 bases lay outside the gene matches. Written as DNA, the CDR3 is TGTGCCTGGAGTGCCAGCGGGATCTACAATGAGCAGTTCTTC. Its translation: CAWSASGIYNEQFF.